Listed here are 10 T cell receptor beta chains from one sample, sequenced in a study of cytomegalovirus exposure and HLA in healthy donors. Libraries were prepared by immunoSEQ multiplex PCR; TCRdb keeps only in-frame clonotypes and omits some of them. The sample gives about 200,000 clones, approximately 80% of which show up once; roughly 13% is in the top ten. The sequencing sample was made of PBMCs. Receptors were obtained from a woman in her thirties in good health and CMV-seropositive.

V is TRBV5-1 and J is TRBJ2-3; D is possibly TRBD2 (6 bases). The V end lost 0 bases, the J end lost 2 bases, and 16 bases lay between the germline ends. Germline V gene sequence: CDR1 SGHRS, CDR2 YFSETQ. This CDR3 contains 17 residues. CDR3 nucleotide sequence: TGCGCCAGCAGCTTGGTGCCCACCGCGGGATCCACAGATACGCAGTATTTT. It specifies CASSLVPTAGSTDTQYF.

This CDR3 reads CASSSSTGGQYGYTF. CDR3 DNA: TGTGCCAGCAGCTCGTCAACAGGGGGCCAGTATGGCTACACCTTC. V and J are TRBV7-9 and TRBJ1-2, with TRBD1 identical over 9 bases. The CDR3 is 15 residues long. CDR1 is SEHNR and CDR2 is FQNEAQ in the germline V gene (reference sequence). V shed 4 bases and J 5 bases; nucleotides not matched to a gene: 8.

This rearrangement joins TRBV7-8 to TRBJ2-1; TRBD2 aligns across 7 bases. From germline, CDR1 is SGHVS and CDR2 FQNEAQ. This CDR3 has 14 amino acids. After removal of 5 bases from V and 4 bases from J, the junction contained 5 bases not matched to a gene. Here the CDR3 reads CASSPGTKYNEQFF. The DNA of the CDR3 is TGTGCCAGCAGCCCCGGGACTAAATACAATGAGCAGTTCTTC.

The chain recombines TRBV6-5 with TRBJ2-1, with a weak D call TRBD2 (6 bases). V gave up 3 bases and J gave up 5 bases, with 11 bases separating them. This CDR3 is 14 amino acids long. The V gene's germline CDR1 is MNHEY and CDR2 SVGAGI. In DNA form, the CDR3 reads TGTGCCAGCAGTTATGGAGGGAGTAACAATGAGCAGTTCTTC. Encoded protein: CASSYGGSNNEQFF.

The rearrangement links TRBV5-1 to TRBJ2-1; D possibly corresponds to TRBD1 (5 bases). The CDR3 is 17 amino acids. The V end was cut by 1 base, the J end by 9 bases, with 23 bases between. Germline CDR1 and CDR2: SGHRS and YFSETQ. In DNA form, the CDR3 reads TGCGCCAGCAGCTTGACTGGGGCTAGGTTCTTAGTTGGTGAGCAGTTCTTC. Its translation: CASSLTGARFLVGEQFF.

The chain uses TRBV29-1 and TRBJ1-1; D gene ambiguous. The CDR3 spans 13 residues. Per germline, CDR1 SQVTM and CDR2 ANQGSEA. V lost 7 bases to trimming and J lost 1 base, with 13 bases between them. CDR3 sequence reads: CSAHLGGNTEAFF. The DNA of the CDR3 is TGCAGCGCTCATCTCGGCGGGAACACTGAAGCTTTCTTT.

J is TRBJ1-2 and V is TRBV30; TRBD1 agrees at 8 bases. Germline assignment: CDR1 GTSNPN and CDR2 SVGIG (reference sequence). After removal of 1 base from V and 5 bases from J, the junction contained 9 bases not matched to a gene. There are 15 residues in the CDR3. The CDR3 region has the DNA TGTGCCTGGAGTGGCCTAGGACAGGGACAGTATGGCTACACCTTC. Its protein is CAWSGLGQGQYGYTF.

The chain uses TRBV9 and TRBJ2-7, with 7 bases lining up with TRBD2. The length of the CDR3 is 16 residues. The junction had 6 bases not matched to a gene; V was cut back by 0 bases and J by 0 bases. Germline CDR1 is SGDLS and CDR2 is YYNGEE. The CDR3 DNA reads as TGTGCCAGCAGCGTAGTGAGCGGGGCAAGCTCCTACGAGCAGTACTTC. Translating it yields CASSVVSGASSYEQYF.

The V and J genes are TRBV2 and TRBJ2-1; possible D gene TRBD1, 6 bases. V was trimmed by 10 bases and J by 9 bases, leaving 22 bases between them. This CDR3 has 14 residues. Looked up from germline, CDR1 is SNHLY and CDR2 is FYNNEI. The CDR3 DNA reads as TGTGCCACCCGTCAGGGGCAGGGACACCTTGAGCAGTTCTTC. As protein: CATRQGQGHLEQFF.

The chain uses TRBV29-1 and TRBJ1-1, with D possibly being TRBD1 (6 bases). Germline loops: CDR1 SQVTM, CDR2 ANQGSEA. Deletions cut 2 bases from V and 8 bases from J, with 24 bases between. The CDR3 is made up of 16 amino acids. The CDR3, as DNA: TGCAGCGTTGAATCTCCTTCGGGGGGCTCGTTGGGAGAAGCTTTCTTT. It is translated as CSVESPSGGSLGEAFF.